Following are 24 T cell receptor beta chains from one sample sequenced in a study of T cell responses to AZD1222 COVID-19 vaccine listed by TCRdb under 2021. The library was produced with the immunoSEQ multiplex PCR assay. TCRdb obtained this table from immuneACCESS and retained in-frame rearrangements with V and J assigned. These tables miss some clones; where compared with another copy, unresolved V genes account for less than half of the shortfall, and the remainder is unexplained. Recorded for this sample are some 83,000 clones; 70% to 90% of them occurred a single time. The ten biggest clones cover 5.7% of the sample. The time point label corresponds to: baseline before first vaccination. The sample here was peripheral blood, taken on day 0 of AZD1222 vaccination. These receptors all stem from an adult in good health.

The table lists this clone with a count of one. The rearrangement joins TRBV18 to TRBJ1-2, with D perhaps TRBD1 (5 bases). Germline V gene sequence: CDR1 KGHSH, CDR2 LQKENI. Trimming removed 4 bases from V and 2 bases from J, with 23 bases in between. The CDR3 has 18 residues. The CDR3 DNA reads as TGTGCCAGCTCACTCCTAGTCCCACGGGGGTATCAGAACTATGGCTACACCTTC. Translating gives CASSLLVPRGYQNYGYTF.

The chain joins TRBV4-1 to TRBJ1-5, with TRBD1 matching 7 bases. The length of the CDR3 is 15 residues. Germline CDR1 MGHRA, CDR2 YSYEKL. V shed 4 bases, J shed 3 bases, and the junction held 6 bases outside the gene matches. The CDR3 loop reads CASSPSGTVNQPQHF. The CDR3 DNA follows: TGCGCCAGCAGCCCCTCCGGGACAGTCAATCAGCCCCAGCATTTT.

Here the CDR3 DNA reads TGTGCCATCAGCGGACAGAGTAGGGGCAATCAGCCCCAGCATTTT. The encoded protein is CAISGQSRGNQPQHF. The genes are TRBV10-3 and TRBJ1-5; D possibly corresponds to TRBD1 (6 bases). The germline gives CDR1 ENHRY, CDR2 SYGVKD. This CDR3 is built from 15 residues. V lost 6 bases and J 2 bases, leaving 14 bases between the germline ends.

This clone was seen a single time. The gene calls are TRBV6-1 and TRBJ1-5; D is possibly TRBD1 (6 bases). Germline V gene data show CDR1 as MNHNS and CDR2 as SASEGT. The CDR3 runs 14 residues. V dropped 5 bases and J dropped 3 bases, with 11 bases sitting between them. In nucleotides, the CDR3 is TGTGCCAGCAGTTTCACAGGGTCCAATCAGCCCCAGCATTTT. As protein: CASSFTGSNQPQHF.

The chain uses TRBV6-4 and TRBJ2-5; TRBD2 is a possible D gene (6 bases). Trimming stripped 4 bases from V and 7 bases from J, with 13 bases between. Germline V gives CDR1 MRHNA, CDR2 SNTAGT. The CDR3 is made up of 13 amino acids. CDR3 sequence reads: CASSAMEGGTQYF. Written as DNA, the CDR3 is TGTGCCAGCAGTGCCATGGAGGGCGGGACCCAGTACTTC.

V and J are TRBV9 and TRBJ1-3; D might be TRBD1 (5 bases). This CDR3 contains 15 residues. Trimming cost V 1 base and J 4 bases, with 12 bases left between them. Per germline, CDR1 SGDLS and CDR2 YYNGEE. As DNA, the CDR3 is TGTGCCAGCAGCGTAAGCGGGGCGGAGGGAAACACCATATATTTT. Its protein product is CASSVSGAEGNTIYF.

The chain employs TRBV4-1 and TRBJ1-6; D unclear. Trimming took off 0 bases at V and 13 bases at J, with 22 bases between the two ends. Germline CDR1 and CDR2: MGHRA and YSYEKL. This CDR3 region has 17 residues. The CDR3 protein is CASSQDSSGPVITPLHF. CDR3 coding DNA: TGCGCCAGCAGCCAAGATTCCTCCGGGCCTGTGATAACTCCCCTCCACTTT.

This sequence joins TRBV10-3 and TRBJ2-7, with TRBD1 identical over 7 bases. Germline CDR1 reads ENHRY; CDR2 reads SYGVKD. The CDR3 totals 13 residues. V trimming: 10 bases; J trimming: 0 bases; junction bases outside the gene matches: 6. The CDR3 reads CATGTVSSYEQYF. CDR3 bases: TGTGCCACCGGGACAGTGTCCTCCTACGAGCAGTACTTC.

J is TRBJ1-1 and V is TRBV6-4; TRBD1 matches at 8 bases. CDR1 and CDR2 (germline): MRHNA, SNTAGT. V lost 7 bases and J lost 5; bases outside the gene matches: 9. The CDR3 is 14 amino acids. This CDR3 is CASKAGTGSTEAFF. CDR3 sequence (DNA): TGTGCCAGCAAAGCCGGGACAGGTTCTACTGAAGCTTTCTTT.

The gene calls are TRBV19 and TRBJ2-1; 11 bases align to TRBD2. With V trimmed by 5 bases and J by 7 bases, 7 bases remained unmatched. Germline values: CDR1 LNHDA, CDR2 SQIVND (reference sequence). This CDR3 spans 15 amino acids. The CDR3, as DNA: TGTGCCAGTAGTGAAACTAGCGGGGGAAATAATGAGCAGTTCTTC. Translation gives CASSETSGGNNEQFF.

Note on this clone: The same CDR3 can be traced to other DNA sequences in this sample. The chain employs TRBV18 and TRBJ1-5; TRBD1 is a possible D gene (5 bases). The V gene's germline CDR1 is KGHSH and CDR2 LQKENI. This CDR3 has 14 amino acids. Between the trimmed V and J ends, which lost 3 bases and 4 bases, there was a span of 10 bases. DNA of the CDR3: TGTGCCAGCTCACCTTCAGCAGGGAATCAGCCCCAGCATTTT. Its protein is CASSPSAGNQPQHF. The full variable domain, in which reference TRBV18 and TRBJ1-5 provide the parts outside the CDR3, is NAGVMQNPRHLVRRRGQEARLRCSPMKGHSHVYWYRQLPEEGLKFMVYLQKENIIDESGMPKERFSAEFPKEGPSILRIQQVVRGDSAAYFCASSPSAGNQPQHFGDGTRLSIL.

This rearrangement joins TRBV7-6 to TRBJ1-2, with TRBD1 matching 8 bases. With 1 base clipped from V and 1 base from J, the junction kept 5 bases outside the gene matches. Germline V gives CDR1 SGHVS, CDR2 FNYEAQ. There are 16 residues in the CDR3. CDR3 nucleotides: TGTGCCAGCAGCTTAGTCAGGGGACAGGTTAACTATGGCTACACCTTC. It translates to CASSLVRGQVNYGYTF. The full variable domain, with the rest looked up from reference TRBV7-6 and TRBJ1-2, is GAGVSQSPRYKVTKRGQDVALRCDPISGHVSLYWYRQALGQGPEFLTYFNYEAQQDKSGLPNDRFSAERPEGSISTLTIQRTEQRDSAMYRCASSLVRGQVNYGYTFGSGTRLTVV.

V and J are TRBV7-2 and TRBJ1-6, with 12 bases fitting TRBD1. V trimming: 5 bases; J trimming: 10 bases; junction bases outside the gene matches: 6. Germline CDR1 SGHTA, CDR2 FQGNSA. This CDR3 is built from 15 residues. The CDR3 DNA reads as TGTGCCAGCAGCCTGGGACAGGGGGCGCGATCACCCCTCCACTTT. Translation: CASSLGQGARSPLHF. Variable domain in full (rest from reference TRBV7-2 and TRBJ1-6): GAGVSQSPSNKVTEKGKDVELRCDPISGHTALYWYRQSLGQGLEFLIYFQGNSAPDKSGLPSDRFSAERTGGSVSTLTIQRTQQEDSAVYLCASSLGQGARSPLHFGNGTRLTVT.

V is TRBV6-1 and J is TRBJ2-3; 7 bases map to TRBD2. Germline assignment: CDR1 MNHNS and CDR2 SASEGT. The CDR3 covers 17 residues. The J segment lost 5 bases and the V segment lost 1 base, leaving 12 bases of the junction unmatched. CDR3 loop: CASSEELGGVWEDTQYF. The CDR3 nucleotides read TGTGCCAGCAGTGAAGAATTGGGGGGGGTATGGGAAGATACGCAGTATTTT.

The V call is TRBV20-1, the J call TRBJ1-6; no clear D gene. Germline CDR1 is DFQATT and CDR2 is SNEGSKA (reference sequence). The length of the CDR3 is 11 residues. The V gene lost 6 bases and the J gene lost 10 bases, with 10 bases spanning the gap. In DNA form, the CDR3 reads TGCAGTGCCGGAGGGTTATCACCCCTCCACTTT. Amino acid sequence: CSAGGLSPLHF.

The genes are TRBV5-1 and TRBJ2-3, with 7 bases matching TRBD1. Germline CDR1 SGHRS, CDR2 YFSETQ. CDR3 size: 14 residues. Germline trimming cut 5 bases from V and 2 bases from J; bases unmatched to any gene: 5. The CDR3 DNA follows: TGCGCCAGCAGACCGGGACAGTACACAGATACGCAGTATTTT. It codes for CASRPGQYTDTQYF.

This chain uses TRBV4-2 with TRBJ1-2, with 10 bases matching TRBD1. The CDR3 contains 18 residues. Germline-derived CDR1 and CDR2 are LGHNA and YNFKEQ. V gave up 0 bases and J gave up 4 bases; unmatched junction bases: 11. The CDR3 coding sequence is TGTGCCAGCAGCCAAGAGGAAGACAGGGGGCGCGGTGGCTATGGCTACACCTTC. It encodes CASSQEEDRGRGGYGYTF.

The table lists this clone with a count of one. J is TRBJ1-1 and V is TRBV27; tentatively, D is TRBD1 (5 bases). V lost 2 bases to trimming and J lost 5 bases, with 15 bases between them. Germline V CDR1 and CDR2: MNHEY, SMNVEV (reference sequence). This CDR3 is built from 15 residues. In nucleotides, the CDR3 is TGTGCCAGCAGTTTAGTGGGGGACGTTGGTACTGAAGCTTTCTTT. Amino acid sequence: CASSLVGDVGTEAFF.

The gene calls are TRBV5-1 and TRBJ1-2; D possibly corresponds to TRBD1 (6 bases). The germline gives CDR1 SGHRS, CDR2 YFSETQ. V lost 0 bases, J lost 8 bases, and 20 bases lay in between. CDR3 length: 16 amino acids. The CDR3 reads CASSLAPITGSGGYTF. The DNA of the CDR3 is TGCGCCAGCAGCTTGGCCCCTATCACAGGGAGTGGCGGCTACACCTTC.

This rearrangement joins TRBV5-1 to TRBJ1-6, with D possibly being TRBD1 (5 bases). Between the trimmed V and J ends, which lost 3 bases and 5 bases, there was a span of 9 bases. This CDR3 comprises 14 residues. Per the germline V gene, CDR1 is SGHRS and CDR2 is YFSETQ. The CDR3 DNA sequence: TGCGCCAGCAGCTCGGGACGGAATAATTCACCCCTCCACTTT. This sequence encodes CASSSGRNNSPLHF.

The gene calls are TRBV18 and TRBJ2-3, with D tentatively TRBD2 (5 bases). The CDR3 is made up of 15 amino acids. Trimming removed 0 bases from V and 5 bases from J, with 12 bases in between. Germline CDR1 KGHSH, CDR2 LQKENI. The CDR3 spells CASSPPRGMGDTQYF. In nucleotides, the CDR3 is TGTGCCAGCTCACCACCTCGGGGAATGGGAGATACGCAGTATTTT.

The rearrangement links TRBV27 to TRBJ2-5; D might be TRBD2 (5 bases). The CDR3 spans 15 residues. The V and J ends lost 0 bases and 5 bases respectively, with 13 bases between them. Germline loops: CDR1 MNHEY, CDR2 SMNVEV (reference sequence). CDR3 protein: CASSLSAGLTETQYF. DNA for the CDR3: TGTGCCAGCAGTTTATCGGCGGGCCTTACGGAGACCCAGTACTTC.

The genes are TRBV10-3 and TRBJ1-6, with D possibly matching TRBD1 (6 bases). The germline gives CDR1 ENHRY, CDR2 SYGVKD. The CDR3 spans 12 residues. Trimming stripped 5 bases from V and 10 bases from J, with 9 bases between. This CDR3 is CAISTDSSPLHF. In DNA form, the CDR3 reads TGTGCCATCAGTACGGACAGCTCACCCCTCCACTTT.

The chain couples TRBV4-3 to TRBJ1-4; D might be TRBD1 (6 bases). The germline V and J ends were trimmed by 4 bases and 8 bases, with 29 bases remaining between them. Germline V CDR1 and CDR2: LGHNA, YSLEER. This CDR3 contains 19 residues. CDR3 sequence (DNA): TGCGCCAGCAGCCGCTTTCGTGTAACCAACACAGGGCGGCACGAAAAACTGTTTTTT. It translates to CASSRFRVTNTGRHEKLFF.